These 22 T cell receptor beta chains originate from one sample sequenced in a study of T cell repertoires in cytomegalovirus infection. For these receptors, no antigen is known. TCRdb ran MiXCR on the reads and lists one entry per CDR3 protein. This table has around 500,000 distinct CDR3 sequences, under 45% appearing once. Specimen: cultured PBMCs, collected from culture after CMV antigen stimulation. The receptor set was obtained from a human donor in good health (CMV status not recorded). Some clones in this sample may be carry-over from other donors' samples.

Only a few counts were recorded for this clonotype. The chain has TRBV2 and TRBJ2-1, with D tentatively TRBD2 (6 bases). The CDR3 runs to 16 residues. The V gene lost 6 bases and the J gene lost 0 bases, with 15 bases spanning the gap. The germline V gene encodes CDR1 SNHLY and CDR2 FYNNEI. The CDR3 reads CASRREKVLSYNEQFF. CDR3 nucleotides: TGTGCCAGCAGGCGGGAAAAGGTACTCTCCTACAATGAGCAGTTCTTC.

The genes are TRBV7-2 and TRBJ2-1, with D perhaps TRBD2 (5 bases). V dropped 4 bases and J dropped 5 bases, with 12 bases sitting between them. The CDR3 loop spans 14 amino acids. Germline V CDR1 and CDR2: SGHTA, FQGNSA. CDR3 nucleotide sequence: TGTGCCAGCAGCTCAAGGGCGGGTGACAATGAGCAGTTCTTC. It is translated as CASSSRAGDNEQFF. The full variable domain, completed using reference TRBV7-2 and TRBJ2-1, is GAGVSQSPSNKVTEKGKDVELRCDPISGHTALYWYRQSLGQGLEFLIYFQGNSAPDKSGLPSDRFSAERTGGSVSTLTIQRTQQEDSAVYLCASSSRAGDNEQFFGPGTRLTVL.

V gene TRBV10-3 combines with J gene TRBJ2-5; D gene uncertain. This CDR3 region has 14 residues. The V gene lost 0 bases and the J gene lost 2 bases, with 7 bases spanning the gap. Germline V lookup: CDR1 ENHRY, CDR2 SYGVKD. CDR3 coding DNA: TGTGCCATCAGTGAGTCGGCAGGACAAGAGACCCAGTACTTC. It yields the protein CAISESAGQETQYF.

This clonotype came up many times. The rearrangement uses TRBV7-2 and TRBJ2-3, with D maybe TRBD2 (5 bases). There are 17 residues in the CDR3. Germline V CDR1 and CDR2: SGHTA, FQGNSA. The germline V and J ends were trimmed by 3 bases and 0 bases, with 16 bases remaining between them. CDR3 loop: CASSFVGPAGSTDTQYF. In nucleotides, the CDR3 is TGTGCCAGCAGCTTTGTCGGCCCTGCGGGTAGCACAGATACGCAGTATTTT.

This clonotype was detected only a few times. The chain uses TRBV7-2 and TRBJ2-3; no firm D call. The CDR3 consists of 12 residues. V was pared by 5 bases and J by 8 bases, with 11 bases between. The V gene's germline CDR1 is SGHTA and CDR2 FQGNSA. This chain's CDR3 is CASSTVKGTQYF. In DNA form, the CDR3 reads TGTGCCAGCAGCACCGTTAAGGGTACGCAGTATTTT.

The rearrangement links TRBV6-1 to TRBJ1-2; 10 bases map to TRBD1. CDR1 and CDR2 (germline): MNHNS, SASEGT. The CDR3 is made up of 14 amino acids. V shed 7 bases, J shed 2 bases, and the junction held 4 bases outside the gene matches. CDR3 in amino acids: CASNPGQGNYGYTF. Here the CDR3 DNA reads TGTGCCAGCAATCCGGGACAGGGGAACTATGGCTACACCTTC.

This clonotype was seen a few times. The chain employs TRBV7-2 and TRBJ2-5; perhaps TRBD2 as D (5 bases). The V gene's germline CDR1 is SGHTA and CDR2 FQGNSA. The length of the CDR3 is 15 residues. V dropped 4 bases and J dropped 4 bases, with 16 bases sitting between them. The CDR3, as DNA: TGTGCCAGCAGCTCCCTTAGCGCTCCGAGAGAGACCCAGTACTTC. Translating gives CASSSLSAPRETQYF.

The chain combines TRBV5-4 with TRBJ2-7, with 7 bases aligning to TRBD1. V lost 4 bases, J lost 2 bases, and 9 bases stayed unmatched. Germline-derived CDR1 and CDR2 are SGHNT and YYREEE (reference sequence). There are 15 residues in the CDR3. CDR3 region: CASSLRTGEAYEQYF. The CDR3, as DNA: TGTGCCAGCAGCCTTCGGACAGGCGAGGCCTACGAGCAGTACTTC.

V usage is TRBV28 and J usage is TRBJ1-6; unclear D gene. The CDR3 contains 15 residues. Germline V gene sequence: CDR1 MDHEN, CDR2 SYDVKM. V lost 7 bases to trimming and J lost 10 bases, with 20 bases between them. The chain's CDR3 is CASKPRVLVKSPLHF. CDR3 DNA sequence: TGTGCCAGCAAGCCTCGGGTGCTAGTAAAATCACCCCTCCACTTT.

This clonotype was seen just once. This chain links TRBV27 with TRBJ2-1, with D tentatively TRBD2 (5 bases). V lost 2 bases and J lost 7, with 18 bases in between. Germline lookup yields CDR1 MNHEY and CDR2 SMNVEV (reference sequence). The CDR3 runs to 16 residues. CDR3 nucleotide sequence: TGTGCCAGCAGTTTAAGGCTAGCACCCCTTGAGAATGAGCAGTTCTTC. Protein product: CASSLRLAPLENEQFF.

The chain is built from TRBV19 and TRBJ1-2, with D uncertain. With 7 bases removed from V and 2 bases from J, the gap between germline ends came to 11 bases. The CDR3 length is 13 residues. Germline V gives CDR1 LNHDA, CDR2 SQIVND (reference sequence). CDR3 amino acids: CASKRAINYGYTF. The CDR3 nucleotides are TGTGCCAGTAAGAGAGCGATCAACTATGGCTACACCTTC.

The V call is TRBV6-2 or TRBV6-3, the J call TRBJ2-2; TRBD1 might be the D (5 bases). Trimming stripped 5 bases from V and 4 bases from J, with 14 bases between. The germline gives CDR1 MNHEY, CDR2 SVGEGT. CDR3 size: 15 residues. CDR3 sequence reads: CASSPTARGTGELFF. The CDR3 coding sequence is TGTGCCAGCAGTCCCACGGCTAGGGGCACCGGGGAGCTGTTTTTT.

The chain combines TRBV6-1 with TRBJ1-2; 8 bases line up with TRBD1. In germline, CDR1 is MNHNS, CDR2 SASEGT. The CDR3 covers 17 residues. V gave up 7 bases and J gave up 4 bases; unmatched junction bases: 17. The CDR3 nucleotides are TGTGCCAGCAACATACCCGTACAGGGGGGACCCTTCTATGGCTACACCTTC. Residues: CASNIPVQGGPFYGYTF.

This clonotype has a count of ten or more. The chain recombines TRBV7-2 with TRBJ1-5, with D unresolved. The V and J ends lost 0 bases and 4 bases respectively, with 10 bases between them. The germline V gene encodes CDR1 SGHTA and CDR2 FQGNSA. There are 15 residues in the CDR3. The CDR3 here is CASSLAAGFNQPQHF. CDR3 in DNA: TGTGCCAGCAGCTTAGCGGCGGGGTTTAATCAGCCCCAGCATTTT.

The chain recombines TRBV7-1 with TRBJ2-2; D call uncertain. TRBV7-1 is an open reading frame whose function is uncertain. V shed 5 bases and J shed 2 bases, with 9 bases lying between them. This CDR3 comprises 14 residues. CDR3 residues: CASSKPFNTGELFF. The CDR3 region has the DNA TGTGCCAGCAGCAAGCCGTTCAACACCGGGGAGCTGTTTTTT.

This chain uses TRBV7-8 with TRBJ1-2; D is possibly TRBD1 (5 bases). CDR1 SGHVS and CDR2 FQNEAQ come from the germline V gene. Between the trimmed V and J ends, which lost 0 bases and 3 bases, there was a span of 11 bases. The CDR3 totals 15 residues. The chain's CDR3 is CASSLAYPGHYGYTF. The CDR3 nucleotides read TGTGCCAGCAGCTTAGCCTATCCAGGGCACTATGGCTACACCTTC.

J is TRBJ2-3 and V is TRBV4-1; D gene uncertain. The CDR3 spans 14 residues. Germline V lookup: CDR1 MGHRA, CDR2 YSYEKL. The V and J ends lost 8 bases and 5 bases respectively, with 17 bases between them. The CDR3 is CASAKVARGDTQYF. Here the CDR3 DNA reads TGCGCCAGCGCTAAGGTAGCTCGAGGAGATACGCAGTATTTT.

This clonotype was recorded many times. The chain links TRBV7-2 to TRBJ1-6; D is possibly TRBD1 (6 bases). V lost 4 bases and J 0 bases, leaving 16 bases between the germline ends. The CDR3 has 18 amino acids. From germline, CDR1 is SGHTA and CDR2 FQGNSA. The CDR3 DNA is TGTGCCAGCAGCTCTCGGGACATCCAGAGCTCCTATAATTCACCCCTCCACTTT. Its translation: CASSSRDIQSSYNSPLHF.

This clonotype appeared a few times. The chain combines TRBV19 with TRBJ1-6; TRBD1 is a possible D gene (6 bases). CDR1 is LNHDA and CDR2 is SQIVND in the germline V gene (reference sequence). The V gene lost 5 bases and the J gene lost 10 bases, with 18 bases spanning the gap. This CDR3 region has 15 residues. The CDR3, as DNA: TGTGCCAGTAGTCTTTTCACAGGGATGCGATCACCCCTCCACTTT. Amino acid sequence: CASSLFTGMRSPLHF.

The chain joins TRBV12-3 or TRBV12-4 to TRBJ2-3; D might be TRBD2 (6 bases). The CDR3 runs 14 residues. The V and J ends lost 6 bases and 1 base respectively, with 11 bases between them. The DNA for the CDR3 is TGTGCCAGCAGGGCGGGACTTCGCACAGATACGCAGTATTTT. Protein sequence: CASRAGLRTDTQYF.

The J gene is TRBJ2-5, the V gene TRBV19, with D uncertain. This CDR3 has 15 residues. V was shortened by 6 bases and J by 4 bases, with 18 bases between the two germline ends. Germline V gene lookup returns CDR1 LNHDA and CDR2 SQIVND (reference sequence). CDR3 bases: TGTGCCAGTAGCCTAAACACCGCCATGCGAGAGACCCAGTACTTC. Residues: CASSLNTAMRETQYF.

This clonotype has only one observation. This chain joins TRBV18 and TRBJ2-1, with no clear D. Germline lookup yields CDR1 KGHSH and CDR2 LQKENI. Trimming shortened V by 4 bases and J by 5 bases, and 12 bases separated the two germline ends. The CDR3 totals 14 residues. CDR3 sequence reads: CASSQNQVNNEQFF. The CDR3 nucleotides are TGTGCCAGCTCACAGAACCAGGTGAACAATGAGCAGTTCTTC. The whole variable domain, remainder taken from reference TRBV18 and TRBJ2-1, is NAGVMQNPRHLVRRRGQEARLRCSPMKGHSHVYWYRQLPEEGLKFMVYLQKENIIDESGMPKERFSAEFPKEGPSILRIQQVVRGDSAAYFCASSQNQVNNEQFFGPGTRLTVL.